The T cell receptor beta chain under discussion was sequenced for a study of cytomegalovirus exposure and HLA in healthy donors. Looked up from germline, CDR1 is SGDLS and CDR2 is YYNGEE. The CDR3 contains 17 residues. Trimming removed 2 bases from V and 2 bases from J; junction bases left unmatched: 4. Everyone who donated was a healthy bone marrow donor. The PCR had 60 Vbeta and 13 Jbeta primers. Sequencing was performed with immunoSEQ multiplex PCR; in TCRdb, only in-frame clones are kept and a portion is missing. Of approximately 200,000 clones detected, around 80% appear once; the ten largest clones hold around 2%. Worth noting for this clone: Its antigen is unknown.

Overall study findings and caveats: A later analysis by the authors found several of the most significant clusters apparently linked to common viral pathogens.

This receptor was identified in a woman aged 18-29 years in good health and CMV-seropositive. Specimen: PBMCs. The chain recombines TRBV9 with TRBJ2-3; 14 nucleotides line up with TRBD2. The CDR3 is CASSVGLAGGPTDTQYF. The CDR3 coding sequence is TGTGCCAGCAGCGTCGGACTAGCGGGGGGCCCCACAGATACGCAGTATTTT.